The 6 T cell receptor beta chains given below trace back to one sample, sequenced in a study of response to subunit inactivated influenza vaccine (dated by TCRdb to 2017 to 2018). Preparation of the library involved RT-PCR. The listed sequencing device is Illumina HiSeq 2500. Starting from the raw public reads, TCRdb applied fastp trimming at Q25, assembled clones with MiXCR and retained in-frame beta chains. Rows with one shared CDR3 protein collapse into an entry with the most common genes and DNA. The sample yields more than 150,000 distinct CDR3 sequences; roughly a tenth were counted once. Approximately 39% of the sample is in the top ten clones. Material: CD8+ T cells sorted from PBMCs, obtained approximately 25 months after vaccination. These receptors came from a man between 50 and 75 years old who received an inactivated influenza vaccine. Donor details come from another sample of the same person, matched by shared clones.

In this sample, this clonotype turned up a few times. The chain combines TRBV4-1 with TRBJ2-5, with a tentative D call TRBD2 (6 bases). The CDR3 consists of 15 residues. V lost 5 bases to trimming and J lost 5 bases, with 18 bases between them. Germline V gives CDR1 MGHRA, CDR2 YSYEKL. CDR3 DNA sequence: TGCGCCAGCAGCTTAAGCGAGGGGAGGAAGGAGACCCAGTACTTC. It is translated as CASSLSEGRKETQYF.

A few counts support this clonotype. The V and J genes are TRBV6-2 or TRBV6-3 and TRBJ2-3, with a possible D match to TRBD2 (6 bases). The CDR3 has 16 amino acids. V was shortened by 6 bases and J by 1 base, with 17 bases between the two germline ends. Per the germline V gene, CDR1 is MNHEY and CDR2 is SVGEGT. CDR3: CASRSGPPLGTDTQYF. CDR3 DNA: TGTGCCAGCAGGAGCGGGCCTCCTCTAGGCACAGATACGCAGTATTTT.

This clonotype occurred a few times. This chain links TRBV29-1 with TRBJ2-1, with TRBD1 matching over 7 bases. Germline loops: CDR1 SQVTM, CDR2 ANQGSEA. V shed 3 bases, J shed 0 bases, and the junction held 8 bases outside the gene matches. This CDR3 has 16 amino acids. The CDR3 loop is CSVDLDRIVSYNEQFF. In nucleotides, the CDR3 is TGCAGCGTTGATTTGGACAGGATCGTCTCCTACAATGAGCAGTTCTTC.

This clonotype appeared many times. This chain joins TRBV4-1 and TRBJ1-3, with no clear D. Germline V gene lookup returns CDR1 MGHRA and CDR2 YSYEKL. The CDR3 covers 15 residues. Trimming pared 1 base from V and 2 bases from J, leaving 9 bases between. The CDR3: CASSQVDGAGNTIYF. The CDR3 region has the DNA TGCGCCAGCAGCCAAGTCGACGGGGCTGGAAACACCATATATTTT.

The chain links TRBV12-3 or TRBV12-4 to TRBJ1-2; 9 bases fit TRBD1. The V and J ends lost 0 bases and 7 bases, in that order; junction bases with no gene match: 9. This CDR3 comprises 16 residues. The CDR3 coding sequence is TGTGCCAGCAGTTTAGCCACCTGGACAGGGGTTTTTGGCTACACCTTC. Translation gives CASSLATWTGVFGYTF.

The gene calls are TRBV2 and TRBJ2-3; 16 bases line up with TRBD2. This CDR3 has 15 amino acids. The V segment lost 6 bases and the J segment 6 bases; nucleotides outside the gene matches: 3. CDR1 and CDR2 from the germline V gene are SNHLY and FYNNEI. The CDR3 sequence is CASRGTSGGGDTQYF. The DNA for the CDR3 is TGTGCCAGCAGAGGGACTAGCGGGGGGGGCGATACGCAGTATTTT.